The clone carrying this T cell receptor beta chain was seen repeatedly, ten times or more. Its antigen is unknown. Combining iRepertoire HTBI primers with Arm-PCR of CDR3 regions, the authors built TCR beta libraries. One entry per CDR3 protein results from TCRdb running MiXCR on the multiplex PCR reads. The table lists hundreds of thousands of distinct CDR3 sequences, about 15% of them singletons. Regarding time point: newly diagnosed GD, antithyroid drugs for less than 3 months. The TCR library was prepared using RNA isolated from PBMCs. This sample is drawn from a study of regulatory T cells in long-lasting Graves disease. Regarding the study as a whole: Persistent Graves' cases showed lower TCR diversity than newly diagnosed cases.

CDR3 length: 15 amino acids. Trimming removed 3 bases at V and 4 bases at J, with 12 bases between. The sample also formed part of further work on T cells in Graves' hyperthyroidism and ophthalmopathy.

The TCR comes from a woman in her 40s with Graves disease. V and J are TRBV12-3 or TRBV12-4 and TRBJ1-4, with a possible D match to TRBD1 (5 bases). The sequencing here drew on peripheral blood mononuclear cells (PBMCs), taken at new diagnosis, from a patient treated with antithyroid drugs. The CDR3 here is CASSLSGQGNEKLFF. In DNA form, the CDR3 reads TGTGCCAGCAGTTTGTCCGGGCAGGGTAATGAAAAACTGTTTTTT.